This entry concerns a single TCR beta chain. Per the study methods: Reference gene primers were amplified, and this amplification served to estimate nucleated cell counts. Only in-frame clones appear in the TCRdb table, and some are missing; sequencing was by immunoSEQ multiplex PCR. V and J calls and clone size are as listed in that table; D and trimming were resolved from the DNA. The sample includes approximately 240,000 clones, around four fifths of them seen just once. The V end was cut by 5 bases, the J end by 2 bases, with 18 bases between. The CDR3 is made up of 16 amino acids. The germline CDR1 and CDR2 sequences are SGHAT and FQNNGV. The entry originates in a study of blood T cell repertoires in COVID-19. About the research overall: Acute-phase and convalescent COVID-19 samples originated in the United States, Italy and Spain. In each case, the material was cDNA or gDNA derived from T cells, B-cell-depleted T cells, or PBMCs.

The chain joins TRBV11-2 to TRBJ1-2; D might be TRBD1 (5 bases). The source is a woman in her sixties or seventies with active or convalescent COVID-19. The sample comprised peripheral blood. In DNA, the CDR3 is TGTGCCAGCAGCAAAATAGGCACAGGAGGGAACTATGGCTACACCTTC. Translating gives CASSKIGTGGNYGYTF.